A selection of T cell receptor beta chains follows, all from one sample in a study of cytomegalovirus exposure and HLA in healthy donors. The method was immunoSEQ multiplex PCR; TCRdb's version includes in-frame clones alone and lacks a portion of them. Counted here are approximately 160,000 clones, about 85% occurring once; the ten biggest clones make up around 4.3%. The specimen sequenced was PBMCs. These receptor sequences come from a woman between 50 and 59 years old in good health and CMV-seropositive. Each CDR3 is given with its conserved first and last residue. A D gene is named only where the DNA matches it firmly. Expanded clones are given a class, and other clones once, few, many or no size at all.

TRBJ1-2	-	-	TRBV5-5	-	CASSWGQGSFRGGTF
TRBJ1-3	-	-	TRBV7-2	TGTGCCAGCAGCTTAGTAGCCGGGAATCCCCACACCATATATTTT	CASSLVAGNPHTIYF
TRBJ1-2	-	-	TRBV28	TGTGCCAGCAGTTTATCCTCAACCCCCAGACAGGTTGGGGGTACCCATGGCTACACCTTC	CASSLSSTPRQVGGTHGYTF
TRBJ2-7	-	-	TRBV2	TGTGCCAGCAAGGATCCCGGGGGAGCCTACGAGCAGTACTTC	CASKDPGGAYEQYF
TRBJ1-5	-	once	TRBV6-1	TGTGCCAGCAGTCCAGGGGAACGGTATCCTCAGCCCCAGCATTTT	CASSPGERYPQPQHF
TRBJ2-5	TRBD2	-	TRBV29-1	TGCAGCGTTGTAGTAGCGGGAGACGAGACCCAGTACTTC	CSVVVAGDETQYF
TRBJ2-7	-	-	TRBV11-3	TGTGCCAGCAGCCCAGGCCCCCTCTCCTACGAGCAGTACTTC	CASSPGPLSYEQYF
TRBJ2-6	TRBD2	-	TRBV19	TGTGCCAGTAGTAGCGGGGGGGCCTCTGGGGCCAACGTCCTGACTTTC	CASSSGGASGANVLTF
TRBJ2-2	TRBD2	once	TRBV19	TGTGCCAGTACTGATAGTGGCCTAGCGGGGGGTACCGGGGAGCTGTTTTTT	CASTDSGLAGGTGELFF
TRBJ2-5	TRBD2	-	TRBV6-6	TGTGCCAGCAGGTGGACTAGCGGGAGTGATGAGACCCAGTACTTC	CASRWTSGSDETQYF
TRBJ1-5	-	-	TRBV30	TGTGCCTGGAGTGTATGGCGGCAGGGAAGAGGAAATCAGCCCCAGCATTTT	CAWSVWRQGRGNQPQHF
TRBJ1-1	TRBD1	-	TRBV7-9	TGTGCCAGCAGCTTGGGGGGACAGATGAACACTGAAGCTTTCTTT	CASSLGGQMNTEAFF
TRBJ2-1	-	-	TRBV27	TGTGCCAGCAGTTTCGTTCTCGGGAAAGCTGATGAGCAGTTCTTC	CASSFVLGKADEQFF
TRBJ2-5	-	-	TRBV7-3	TGTGCCAGCAGCCGCGGCAGCCAAGAGACCCAGTACTTC	CASSRGSQETQYF
TRBJ1-6	-	-	TRBV6-6	TGTGCCAGCAAGCAGGAGGGCTCCTATAATTCACCCCTCCACTTT	CASKQEGSYNSPLHF
TRBJ2-1	-	-	TRBV11-3	TGTGCCAGCAGCCTCCGCGGGGAAGGGGAGCAGTTCTTC	CASSLRGEGEQFF
TRBJ2-3	-	few	TRBV14	TGTGCCAGCAGCGCTCTCCGGTGGTCCTACAGCACAGATACGCAGTATTTT	CASSALRWSYSTDTQYF
TRBJ2-3	-	-	TRBV5-1	TGCGCCAGCAGCTTGGAAAGGGGAAAAACAGATACGCAGTATTTT	CASSLERGKTDTQYF
TRBJ1-5	-	once	TRBV15	TGTGCCACCAGCCGTAGCAATCAGCCCCAGCATTTT	CATSRSNQPQHF
TRBJ2-5	TRBD2	-	TRBV7-7	TGTGCTAGCAGCTTTGCCGTAGCGGGGGGACAAGAGACCCAGTACTTC	CASSFAVAGGQETQYF
TRBJ2-2	-	-	TRBV4-3	TGCGCCAGCAGCCAAGATGCGCCCAACACCGGGGAGCTGTTTTTT	CASSQDAPNTGELFF
TRBJ1-2	TRBD1	-	TRBV5-4	TGTGCCAGCAGCTTACCGGGACAGGGGTTCTATGGCTACACCTTC	CASSLPGQGFYGYTF
TRBJ1-5	TRBD1	-	TRBV4-2	TGTGCCAGCAGCCAGGGGGACAGGAGGGGAAATCAGCCCCAGCATTTT	CASSQGDRRGNQPQHF
TRBJ2-5	-	-	TRBV5-1	TGCGCCAGCAGCCAAGGGGCGAGAGAGACCCAGTACTTC	CASSQGARETQYF
TRBJ2-7	TRBD1	-	TRBV28	TGTGCCAGCAGCCCACGGGACAGGACCTACGAGCAGTACTTC	CASSPRDRTYEQYF
TRBJ2-7	TRBD2	-	TRBV7-9	TGTGCCAGCAGCTTAGCGGGACTAGCGGGGGGTAGCTCCTACGAGCAGTACTTC	CASSLAGLAGGSSYEQYF
TRBJ2-7	TRBD2	-	TRBV29-1	TGCAGCGTTGGGAGTAGCGGGGGACCCTACGAGCAGTACTTC	CSVGSSGGPYEQYF
TRBJ2-5	-	-	TRBV6-5	TGTGCCAGCAGCGACAGGATAGGGGGTCTCGAGACCCAGTACTTC	CASSDRIGGLETQYF
TRBJ1-1	TRBD1	-	TRBV16	TGTGCCAGCAGCCAAGACAGGGTCACTGAAGCTTTCTTT	CASSQDRVTEAFF
TRBJ2-7	TRBD1	-	TRBV4-2	TGTGCCAGCAGCCAAAGAGGGCGACAGGGGGAAACCTACGAGCAGTACTTC	CASSQRGRQGETYEQYF
TRBJ1-2	TRBD1	-	TRBV29-1	TGCAGCGCCGTTCCAGGGGGCGCAGAGCAGATATCCGAAGGCTACACCTTC	CSAVPGGAEQISEGYTF
TRBJ2-7	TRBD1	once	TRBV19	TGTGCCAGTAGCCGACAGGGGGCAAACGAGCAGTACTTC	CASSRQGANEQYF
TRBJ1-2	-	-	TRBV7-2	TGTGCCAGCAGCTTAACCCCCCGGCCAGGGCGCTATGGCTACACCTTC	CASSLTPRPGRYGYTF
TRBJ2-5	TRBD1	few	TRBV7-3	TGTGCCAGCAGCCTTCTCGGACAGGGTCGGCAAGAGACCCAGTACTTC	CASSLLGQGRQETQYF
TRBJ1-4	-	-	TRBV7-9	TGTGCCAGCAGCTTAGGGGACTCGAGGGGCGAAAAACTGTTTTTT	CASSLGDSRGEKLFF
TRBJ2-7	TRBD1	-	TRBV29-1	TGCAGCGTTGGCTCCGGGACAGGGTTCCCCGAAGAGCAGTACTTC	CSVGSGTGFPEEQYF
TRBJ2-7	TRBD1	once	TRBV30	TGTGCCTGGAGCACCGGGACAGGAGGGGTCTACGAGCAGTACTTC	CAWSTGTGGVYEQYF
TRBJ1-1	TRBD1	-	TRBV18	TGTGCCAGCTCACTTCGACAGGGGAGTTTCACTGAAGCTTTCTTT	CASSLRQGSFTEAFF
TRBJ2-3	TRBD2	-	TRBV6-4	TGTGCCAGCAGTAGGAGCGGGAGAGCAGATACGCAGTATTTT	CASSRSGRADTQYF
TRBJ2-3	TRBD2	-	TRBV5-1	TGCGCCAGCAGCTTCTTGGGGGGGAGCACAGATACGCAGTATTTT	CASSFLGGSTDTQYF
TRBJ1-1	-	-	TRBV29-1	TGCAGCGTTGTTCGAGGCGGGAACACTGAAGCTTTCTTT	CSVVRGGNTEAFF
TRBJ1-1	TRBD1	-	TRBV4-1	TGCGCCAGCAGCTCCGGGACAGCGAACACTGAAGCTTTCTTT	CASSSGTANTEAFF
TRBJ1-1	-	-	TRBV19	TGTGCCAGTAGTATAGACGTGGCCGGGAAGACTGAAGCTTTCTTT	CASSIDVAGKTEAFF
TRBJ2-2	TRBD1	-	TRBV2	TGTGCCAGCAGTGCGAGACAGGGGTCAACCGGGGAGCTGTTTTTT	CASSARQGSTGELFF
TRBJ2-2	TRBD1	-	TRBV30	TGTGCCTGGAGTACCGGGACAGGGGATCGGGGGGAGCTGTTTTTT	CAWSTGTGDRGELFF
TRBJ1-6	TRBD1	-	TRBV10-3	TGTGCCAGTGGACAGGGCATCTCCTATAATTCACCCCTCCACTTT	CASGQGISYNSPLHF
TRBJ1-1	-	few	TRBV14	TGTGCCAGCAGCCAAGGGATCGGGACTGAAGCTTTCTTT	CASSQGIGTEAFF
TRBJ2-1	TRBD1	-	TRBV6-1	TGTGCCAGCAGTGAAAATTTGGGACAGGGCGCCAATGAGCAGTTCTTC	CASSENLGQGANEQFF
TRBJ2-1	TRBD2	once	TRBV4-3	TGCGCCAGCAGCCAAGAGACTAGCGGGGGGTACAATGAGCAGTTCTTC	CASSQETSGGYNEQFF
TRBJ1-3	TRBD1	-	TRBV29-1	TGCAGCGCCGGGACAGGGTCCTCTGGAAACACCATATATTTT	CSAGTGSSGNTIYF
TRBJ2-5	-	-	TRBV19	TGTGCCAGTAGTATCGCTGTTCAGTCGGGAGAGACCCAGTACTTC	CASSIAVQSGETQYF
TRBJ2-1	-	-	TRBV11-2	TGTGCCAGCAGCTTAAATTCGGGGTACAATGAGCAGTTCTTC	CASSLNSGYNEQFF
TRBJ1-4	-	-	TRBV6-5	TGTGCCAGCAGTTACTTCGGGGGGACTAATGAAAAACTGTTTTTT	CASSYFGGTNEKLFF
TRBJ2-1	-	-	TRBV5-5	TGTGCCAGCAGCTTTGATGCGGAGGGCTACAATGAGCAGTTCTTC	CASSFDAEGYNEQFF
TRBJ1-5	-	-	TRBV5-1	TGCGCCAGCAGCTTGGAGGCAGGGGACAATCAGCCCCAGCATTTT	CASSLEAGDNQPQHF
TRBJ2-5	TRBD1	-	TRBV7-2	TGTGCCAGCAGCGACAACCAGGGGGCGGTGGAGACCCAGTACTTC	CASSDNQGAVETQYF
TRBJ1-5	-	-	TRBV19	TGTGCCAGTAGAGGGCCAGGAGGGAGTGAGTATAGCAATCAGCCCCAGCATTTT	CASRGPGGSEYSNQPQHF